Listed below are T cell receptor beta chains from one sample, sequenced in a study of vaccination and CD4 T cells after COVID-19. MiXCR, applied by TCRdb to the PCR reads, yields one record per CDR3 protein. The sample lists 15,000 or so distinct CDR3 sequences, about 72% occurring once. What these receptors recognize is not known. Sequencing was performed on CD4+ T cells from blood, cultured in vitro. Every receptor here comes from a human donor who had recovered from COVID-19. CDR3s include the opening cysteine and the closing phenylalanine or tryptophan. A D gene is named only where the DNA matches it firmly. The size entry is marked missing in some rows and otherwise reads once, few, many or a size class.

J | D | V | length | size | DNA | CDR3
TRBJ1-1 | . | TRBV30 | 15 | . | TGTGCCTGGATTTGGGGCCGACTCTCGAACACTGAAGCTTTCTTT | CAWIWGRLSNTEAFF
TRBJ1-1 | . | TRBV29-1 | 12 | . | TGCAGCGTTGAAAGGGGGACCACTGAAGCTTTCTTT | CSVERGTTEAFF
TRBJ1-2 | . | TRBV20-1 | 14 | . | TGCAGTGCTAAATTCGCAGCTTCTAACTATGGCTACACCTTC | CSAKFAASNYGYTF
TRBJ1-2 | . | TRBV2 | 10 | . | TGTGCCAGCAGGTTAGATGGCTACACCTTC | CASRLDGYTF
TRBJ1-5 | TRBD1 | TRBV6-1 | 17 | . | TGTGCCACCGGCCTTGACAGGGCTCCGAATAGCAATCAGCCCCAGCATTTT | CATGLDRAPNSNQPQHF
TRBJ1-3 | . | TRBV5-5 | 13 | few | TGTGCCAGCAGCGTGATACGGGGAAACACCATATATTTT | CASSVIRGNTIYF
TRBJ1-2 | . | TRBV28 | 16 | . | TGTGCCAGCAGTTCGGGAGGGCCCTACATGAACTATGGCTACACCTTC | CASSSGGPYMNYGYTF
TRBJ1-6 | TRBD1 | TRBV6-1 | 16 | . | TGTGCCAGCAGCGGGACAGCGAGCTCCTATAATTCACCCCTCCACTTT | CASSGTASSYNSPLHF
TRBJ2-3 | TRBD1 | TRBV15 | 17 | . | TGTGCCACCAGCAGGTTTAACAGGGGTTTGAGCACAGATACGCAGTATTTT | CATSRFNRGLSTDTQYF
TRBJ2-7 | . | TRBV27 | 14 | once | TGTGCCAGCAGTTTCCGGATAGCTCAGTCCGAGCAGTACTTC | CASSFRIAQSEQYF
TRBJ1-2 | . | TRBV28 | 12 | . | TGTGCCAGCAGTTTAACAGACTATGGCTACACCTTC | CASSLTDYGYTF
TRBJ1-2 | . | TRBV6-1 | 14 | . | TGTGCCAGCAGGACAGGTGTAGCTAACTATGGCTACACCTTC | CASRTGVANYGYTF
TRBJ2-7 | . | TRBV20-1 | 13 | . | TGCAGTGCTGAAGCCGGTGTGGGTTACGAGCAGTACTTC | CSAEAGVGYEQYF
TRBJ2-7 | . | TRBV2 | 12 | . | TGTGCCAGCTGGGACGGAGGGTACGAGCAGTACTTC | CASWDGGYEQYF
TRBJ2-3 | . | TRBV6-1 | 15 | once | TGTGCCAGCAGAAAACGGGCGGGGAGCACAGATACGCAGTATTTT | CASRKRAGSTDTQYF
TRBJ1-2 | TRBD1 | TRBV7-2 | 13 | once | TGTGCCAGCAGCTCAGGACAGGGCGGTGGCTACACCTTC | CASSSGQGGGYTF
TRBJ2-5 | . | TRBV19 | 15 | . | TGTGCCAGTAGTGGCCCCAGGGGGGTCGGCGAGACCCAGTACTTC | CASSGPRGVGETQYF
TRBJ1-5 | TRBD1 | TRBV19 | 14 | few | TGTGCCAGTAGTACCTCAGGGGGCAGCAAGCCCCAGCATTTT | CASSTSGGSKPQHF
TRBJ1-2 | . | TRBV11-2 | 13 | . | TGTGCCAGCAGCTCGGACGGAAAGGGTGGCTACACCTTC | CASSSDGKGGYTF
TRBJ1-2 | TRBD1 | TRBV5-3 | 18 | . | TGTGCCAGACCCCCTTTCGGGACAGGGGGCCCCGGTAACTATGGCTACACCTTC | CARPPFGTGGPGNYGYTF
TRBJ1-6 | . | TRBV20-1 | 14 | few | TGCAGTGCTAGAGATCGGGGTGGGAATTCACCCCTCCACTTT | CSARDRGGNSPLHF
TRBJ1-5 | TRBD1 | TRBV2 | 13 | . | TGTGCCAGCATGGTGCAGGGGGGTCAGCCCCAGCATTTT | CASMVQGGQPQHF
TRBJ2-3 | . | TRBV20-1 | 12 | . | TGCAGTGCTAGAGATCCCCCAGATACGCAGTATTTT | CSARDPPDTQYF
TRBJ1-6 | . | TRBV25-1 | 13 | . | TGTGCCAGCAGTACCACGTATAATTCACCCCTCCACTTT | CASSTTYNSPLHF
TRBJ2-3 | TRBD1 | TRBV7-8 | 15 | . | TGTGCCAGCAGCCAACAGGGGGTCCGCCGAGATACGCAGTATTTT | CASSQQGVRRDTQYF
TRBJ1-2 | . | TRBV9 | 13 | . | TGTGCCAGCAGCAAGGACAGATCCTTGGGCTACACCTTC | CASSKDRSLGYTF
TRBJ1-2 | TRBD1 | TRBV27 | 19 | . | TGTGCCAGCGGGAGACAGGGTGATCGTGGTTCATTAGTTAACTATGGCTACACCTTC | CASGRQGDRGSLVNYGYTF
TRBJ1-1 | TRBD1 | TRBV7-2 | 16 | . | TGTGCCAGCAGCTCTGGACAGGGGGGTGGGAACACTGAAGCTTTCTTT | CASSSGQGGGNTEAFF